This TCR beta chain was retrieved from a study of T cells after yellow fever vaccination. At the level of the study: Each low-cell-number fraction was prepared by means of SMART-Seq v4 Ultra Low Input.

The CDR3 is 14 residues long. Trimming pared 3 bases from V and 1 base from J, leaving 10 bases between. TCRdb ran MiXCR on the 5' RACE reads and lists one entry per CDR3 protein. The sample records about 150,000 distinct CDR3 sequences, roughly 6.7% being singletons. This clonotype has ten or more counts. Sequencing was performed on CD4+ T cells sorted from PBMCs, taken 10 days after the yellow fever booster vaccination. This clonotype was sampled from a young man who received the YFV17D yellow fever vaccine. The rearrangement joins TRBV12-3 or TRBV12-4 to TRBJ2-7, with a possible D match to TRBD2 (5 bases). CDR3 sequence reads: CASSLNEGSYEQYF. The CDR3, as DNA: TGTGCCAGCAGTTTGAACGAGGGATCCTACGAGCAGTACTTC.